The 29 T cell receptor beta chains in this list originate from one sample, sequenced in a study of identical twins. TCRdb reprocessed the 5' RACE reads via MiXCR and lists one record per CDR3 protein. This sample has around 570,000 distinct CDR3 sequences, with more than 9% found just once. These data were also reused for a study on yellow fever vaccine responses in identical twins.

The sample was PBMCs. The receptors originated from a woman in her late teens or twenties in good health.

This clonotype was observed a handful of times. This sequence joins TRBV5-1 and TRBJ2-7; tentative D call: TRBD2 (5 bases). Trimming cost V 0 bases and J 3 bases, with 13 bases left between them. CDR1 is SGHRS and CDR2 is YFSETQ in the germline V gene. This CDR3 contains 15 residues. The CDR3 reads CASSLAWETGYEQYF. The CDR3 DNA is TGCGCCAGCAGCTTGGCTTGGGAGACTGGCTACGAGCAGTACTTC.

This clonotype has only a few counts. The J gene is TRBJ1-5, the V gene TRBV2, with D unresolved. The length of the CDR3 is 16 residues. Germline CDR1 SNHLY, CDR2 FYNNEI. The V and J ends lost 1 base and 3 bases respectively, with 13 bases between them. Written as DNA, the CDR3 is TGTGCCAGCAGTGAAGTGGTCGGAGAAACCAATCAGCCCCAGCATTTT. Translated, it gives CASSEVVGETNQPQHF.

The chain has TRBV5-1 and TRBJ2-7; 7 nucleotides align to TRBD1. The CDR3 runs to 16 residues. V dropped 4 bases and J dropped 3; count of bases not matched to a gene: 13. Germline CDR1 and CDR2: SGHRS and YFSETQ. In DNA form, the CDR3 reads TGCGCCAGCAGCACAAGGACAGGTCAAGGGTTCTACGAGCAGTACTTC. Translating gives CASSTRTGQGFYEQYF.

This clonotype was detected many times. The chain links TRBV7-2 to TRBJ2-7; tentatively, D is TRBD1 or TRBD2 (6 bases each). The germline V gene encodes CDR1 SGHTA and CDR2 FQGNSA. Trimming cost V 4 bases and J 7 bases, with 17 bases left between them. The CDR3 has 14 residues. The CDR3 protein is CASSWGAAQLEQYF. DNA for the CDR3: TGTGCCAGCAGCTGGGGGGCCGCTCAACTAGAGCAGTACTTC. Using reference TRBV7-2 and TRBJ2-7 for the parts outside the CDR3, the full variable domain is GAGVSQSPSNKVTEKGKDVELRCDPISGHTALYWYRQSLGQGLEFLIYFQGNSAPDKSGLPSDRFSAERTGGSVSTLTIQRTQQEDSAVYLCASSWGAAQLEQYFGPGTRLTVT.

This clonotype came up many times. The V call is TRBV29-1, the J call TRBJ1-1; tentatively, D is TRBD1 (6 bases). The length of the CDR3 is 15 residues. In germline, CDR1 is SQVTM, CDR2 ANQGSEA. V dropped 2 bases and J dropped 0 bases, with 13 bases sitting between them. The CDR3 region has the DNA TGCAGCGTTGAAAACACAGGGCTGATGAACACTGAAGCTTTCTTT. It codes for CSVENTGLMNTEAFF. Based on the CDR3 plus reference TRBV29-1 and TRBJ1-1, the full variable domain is SAVISQKPSRDICQRGTSLTIQCQVDSQVTMMFWYRQQPGQSLTLIATANQGSEATYESGFVIDKFPISRPNLTFSTLTVSNMSPEDSSIYLCSVENTGLMNTEAFFGQGTRLTVV.

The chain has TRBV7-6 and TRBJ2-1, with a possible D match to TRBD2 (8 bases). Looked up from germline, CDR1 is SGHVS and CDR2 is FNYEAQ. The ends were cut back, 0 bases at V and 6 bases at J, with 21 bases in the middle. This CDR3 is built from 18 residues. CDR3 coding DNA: TGTGCCAGCAGCTTAGCGGGCAGGGGGTTAGCGGGAAGCAATGAGCAGTTCTTC. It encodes CASSLAGRGLAGSNEQFF.

The CDR3 DNA is TGTGCCAGCAGCTTGAACAGGGAGGTGGACGAGCAGTACTTC. Its protein is CASSLNREVDEQYF. J is TRBJ2-7 and V is TRBV11-2, with D perhaps assigned TRBD1 or TRBD2 (6 bases each). The CDR3 is 14 amino acids. Germline V gene data show CDR1 as SGHAT and CDR2 as FQNNGV. The V end lost 3 bases, the J end lost 5 bases, and 14 bases lay between the germline ends.

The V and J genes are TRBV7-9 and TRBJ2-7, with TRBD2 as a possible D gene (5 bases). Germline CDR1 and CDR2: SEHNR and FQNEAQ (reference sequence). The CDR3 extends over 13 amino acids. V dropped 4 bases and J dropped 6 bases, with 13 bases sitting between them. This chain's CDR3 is CASSSRTASEQYF. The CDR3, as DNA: TGTGCCAGCAGCTCCCGGACTGCCTCCGAGCAGTACTTC.

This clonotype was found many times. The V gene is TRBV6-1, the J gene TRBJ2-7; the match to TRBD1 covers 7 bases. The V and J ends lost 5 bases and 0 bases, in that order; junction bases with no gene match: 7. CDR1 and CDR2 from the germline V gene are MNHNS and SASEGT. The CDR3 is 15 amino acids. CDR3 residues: CASSRTGASSYEQYF. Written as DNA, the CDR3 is TGTGCCAGCAGTAGAACAGGGGCGAGCTCCTACGAGCAGTACTTC.

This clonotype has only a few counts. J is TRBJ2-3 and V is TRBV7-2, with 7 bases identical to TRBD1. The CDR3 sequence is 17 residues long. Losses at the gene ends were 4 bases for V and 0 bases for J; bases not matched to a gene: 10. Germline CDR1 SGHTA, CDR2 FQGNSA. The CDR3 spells CASSSRRQGTSTDTQYF. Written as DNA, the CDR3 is TGTGCCAGCAGCTCTAGGAGACAGGGCACTAGCACAGATACGCAGTATTTT.

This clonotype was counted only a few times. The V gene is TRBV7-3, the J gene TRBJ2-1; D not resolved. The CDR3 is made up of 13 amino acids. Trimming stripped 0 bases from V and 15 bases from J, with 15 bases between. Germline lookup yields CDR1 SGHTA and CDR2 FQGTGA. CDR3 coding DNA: TGTGCCAGCAGCTTAACACCACTGGAACGGCCGTTCTTC. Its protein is CASSLTPLERPFF. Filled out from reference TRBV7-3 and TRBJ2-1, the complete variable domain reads GAGVSQTPSNKVTEKGKYVELRCDPISGHTALYWYRQSLGQGPEFLIYFQGTGAADDSGLPNDRFFAVRPEGSVSTLKIQRTERGDSAVYLCASSLTPLERPFFGPGTRLTVL.

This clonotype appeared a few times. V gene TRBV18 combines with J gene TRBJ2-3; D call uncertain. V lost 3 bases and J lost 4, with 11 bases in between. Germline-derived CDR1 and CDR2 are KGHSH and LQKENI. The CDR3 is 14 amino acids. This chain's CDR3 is CASSPNDGPDTQYF. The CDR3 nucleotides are TGTGCCAGCTCACCGAACGATGGTCCAGATACGCAGTATTTT.

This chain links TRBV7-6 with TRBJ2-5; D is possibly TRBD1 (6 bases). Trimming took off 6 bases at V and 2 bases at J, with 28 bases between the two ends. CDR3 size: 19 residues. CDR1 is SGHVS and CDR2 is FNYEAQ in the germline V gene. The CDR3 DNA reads TGTGCCAGCAGAACTTGGGGGCGTCCCGGAAAAACAGAACAAGAGACCCAGTACTTC. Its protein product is CASRTWGRPGKTEQETQYF.

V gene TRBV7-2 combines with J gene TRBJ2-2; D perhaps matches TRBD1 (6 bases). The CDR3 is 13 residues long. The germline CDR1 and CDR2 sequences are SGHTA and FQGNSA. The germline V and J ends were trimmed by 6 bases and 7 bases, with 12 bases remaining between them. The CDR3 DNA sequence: TGTGCCAGCAGGCAACAGGGTATCGGGGAGCTGTTTTTT. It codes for CASRQQGIGELFF.

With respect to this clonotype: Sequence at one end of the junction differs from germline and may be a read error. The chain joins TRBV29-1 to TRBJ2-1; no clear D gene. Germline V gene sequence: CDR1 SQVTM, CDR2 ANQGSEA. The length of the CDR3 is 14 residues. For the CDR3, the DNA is TGCAGCGTTGATTCGACTGACTCCTACAGTGAGCAGTTCTTC. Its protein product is CSVDSTDSYSEQFF.

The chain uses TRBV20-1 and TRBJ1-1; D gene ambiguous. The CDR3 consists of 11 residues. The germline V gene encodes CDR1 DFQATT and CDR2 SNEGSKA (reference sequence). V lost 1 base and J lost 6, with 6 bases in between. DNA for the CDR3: TGCAGTGCTAGAGGGAAATCTGAAGCTTTCTTT. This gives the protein CSARGKSEAFF.

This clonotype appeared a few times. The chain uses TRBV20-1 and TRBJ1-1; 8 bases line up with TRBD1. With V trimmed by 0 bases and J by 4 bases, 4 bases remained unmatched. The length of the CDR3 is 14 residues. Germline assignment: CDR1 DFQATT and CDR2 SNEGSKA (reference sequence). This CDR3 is CSARDQGATTEAFF. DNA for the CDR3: TGCAGTGCTAGAGATCAGGGGGCGACCACTGAAGCTTTCTTT.

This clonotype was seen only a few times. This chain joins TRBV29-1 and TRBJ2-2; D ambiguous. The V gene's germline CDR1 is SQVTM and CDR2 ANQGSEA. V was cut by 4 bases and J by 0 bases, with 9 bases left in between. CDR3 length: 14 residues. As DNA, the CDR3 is TGCAGCGTTGGTCTCCACACGAACACCGGGGAGCTGTTTTTT. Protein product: CSVGLHTNTGELFF.

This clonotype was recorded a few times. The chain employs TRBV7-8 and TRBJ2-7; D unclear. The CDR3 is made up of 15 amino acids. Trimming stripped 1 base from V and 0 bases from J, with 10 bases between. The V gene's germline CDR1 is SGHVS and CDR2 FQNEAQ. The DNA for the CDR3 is TGTGCCAGCAGCTTAGATAGCCGGAGCTCCTACGAGCAGTACTTC. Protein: CASSLDSRSSYEQYF.

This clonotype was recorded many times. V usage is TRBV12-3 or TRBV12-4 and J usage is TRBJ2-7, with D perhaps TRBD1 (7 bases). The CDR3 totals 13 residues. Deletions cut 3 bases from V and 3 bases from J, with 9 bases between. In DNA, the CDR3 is TGTGCCAGCAGTTTGCAGGGGGGCTACGAGCAGTACTTC. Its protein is CASSLQGGYEQYF.

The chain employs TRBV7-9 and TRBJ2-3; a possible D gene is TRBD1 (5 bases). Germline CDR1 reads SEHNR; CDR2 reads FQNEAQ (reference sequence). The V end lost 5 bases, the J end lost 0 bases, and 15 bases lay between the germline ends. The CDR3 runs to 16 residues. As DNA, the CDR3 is TGTGCCAGCAGCCTTGGGGCACAGGCCAGCACAGATACGCAGTATTTT. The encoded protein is CASSLGAQASTDTQYF.

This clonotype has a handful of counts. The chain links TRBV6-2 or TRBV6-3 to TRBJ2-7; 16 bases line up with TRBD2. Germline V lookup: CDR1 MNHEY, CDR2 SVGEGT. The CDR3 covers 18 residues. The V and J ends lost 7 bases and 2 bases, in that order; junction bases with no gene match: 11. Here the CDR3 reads CASILTGTSGRVPYEQYF. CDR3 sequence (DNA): TGTGCCAGCATTCTTACCGGGACTAGCGGGAGGGTCCCCTACGAGCAGTACTTC.

This CDR3 is CASSLFWDRGNEQYF. The CDR3 region has the DNA TGTGCCAGCAGTTTATTTTGGGACAGGGGTAACGAGCAGTACTTC. The V call is TRBV12-3 or TRBV12-4, the J call TRBJ2-7; TRBD1 aligns across 10 bases. CDR3 length: 15 residues. V lost 2 bases to trimming and J lost 5 bases; unmatched junction nucleotides: 6.

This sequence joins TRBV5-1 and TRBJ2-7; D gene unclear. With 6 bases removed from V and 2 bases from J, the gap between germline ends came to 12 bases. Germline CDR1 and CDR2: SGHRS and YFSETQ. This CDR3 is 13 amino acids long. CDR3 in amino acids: CASMQEPTYEQYF. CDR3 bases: TGCGCCAGCATGCAGGAACCTACCTACGAGCAGTACTTC. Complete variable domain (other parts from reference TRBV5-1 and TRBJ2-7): KAGVTQTPRYLIKTRGQQVTLSCSPISGHRSVSWYQQTPGQGLQFLFEYFSETQRNKGNFPGRFSGRQFSNSRSEMNVSTLELGDSALYLCASMQEPTYEQYFGPGTRLTVT.

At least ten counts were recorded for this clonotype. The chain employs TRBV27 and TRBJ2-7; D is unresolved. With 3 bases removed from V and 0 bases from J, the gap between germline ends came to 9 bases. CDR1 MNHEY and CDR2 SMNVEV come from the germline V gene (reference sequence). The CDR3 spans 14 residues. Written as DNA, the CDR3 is TGTGCCAGCAGTTTCAACGGATTCTCCTACGAGCAGTACTTC. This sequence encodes CASSFNGFSYEQYF.

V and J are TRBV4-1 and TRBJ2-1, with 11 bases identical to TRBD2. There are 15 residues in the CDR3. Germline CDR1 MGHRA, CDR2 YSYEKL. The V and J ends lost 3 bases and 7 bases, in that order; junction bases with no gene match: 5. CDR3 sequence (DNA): TGCGCCAGCAGCCAGCCGGGACTAGCGGAAAATGAGCAGTTCTTC. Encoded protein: CASSQPGLAENEQFF.

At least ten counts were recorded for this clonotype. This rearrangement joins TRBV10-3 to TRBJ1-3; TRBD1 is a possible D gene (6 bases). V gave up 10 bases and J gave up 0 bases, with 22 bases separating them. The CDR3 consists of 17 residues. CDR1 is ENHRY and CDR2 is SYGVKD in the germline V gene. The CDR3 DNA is TGTGCCACTCGACGGGACACCTTACCTTACTCTGGAAACACCATATATTTT. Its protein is CATRRDTLPYSGNTIYF.

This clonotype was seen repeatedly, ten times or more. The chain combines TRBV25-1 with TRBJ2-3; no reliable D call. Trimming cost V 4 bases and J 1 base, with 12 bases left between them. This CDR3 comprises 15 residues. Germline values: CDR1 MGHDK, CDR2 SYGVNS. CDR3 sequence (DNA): TGTGCCAGCAGTGGATCTTTTAGGGGCACAGATACGCAGTATTTT. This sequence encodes CASSGSFRGTDTQYF.

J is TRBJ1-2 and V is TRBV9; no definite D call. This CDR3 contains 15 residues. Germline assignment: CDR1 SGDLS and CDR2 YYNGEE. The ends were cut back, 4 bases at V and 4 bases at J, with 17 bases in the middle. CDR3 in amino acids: CASSPAQETLYGYTF. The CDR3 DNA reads TGTGCCAGCAGCCCCGCCCAAGAGACCCTCTATGGCTACACCTTC. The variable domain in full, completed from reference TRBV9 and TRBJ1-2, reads DSGVTQTPKHLITATGQRVTLRCSPRSGDLSVYWYQQSLDQGLQFLIQYYNGEERAKGNILERFSAQQFPDLHSELNLSSLELGDSALYFCASSPAQETLYGYTFGSGTRLTVV.